The rows below give T cell receptor beta chains drawn from one sample of a study of blood T cells in healthy people across ages. MiXCR was run by TCRdb on the 5' RACE reads, yielding one entry per CDR3 protein. Here the sample spans roughly 700,000 distinct CDR3 sequences, 45% to 50% being singletons. The material sequenced was blood. The receptors were sampled from an older woman in good health. CDR3s include the opening cysteine and the closing phenylalanine or tryptophan. A D gene is named only where the DNA matches it firmly. The listing skips clone size in some rows; elsewhere it reads once, few, many or a size class.

D gene	clone size	V gene	J gene	CDR3 protein	CDR3 DNA
-	-	TRBV20-1	TRBJ2-7	CSARAARGAYEQYF	TGCAGTGCTAGAGCCGCTAGGGGGGCCTACGAGCAGTACTTC
-	-	TRBV7-2	TRBJ2-7	CASSPPRGEQYF	TGTGCCAGCAGCCCCCCACGGGGCGAGCAGTACTTC
-	-	TRBV7-2	TRBJ1-5	CASSSSALQPQHF	TGTGCCAGCAGCTCCAGTGCACTTCAGCCCCAGCATTTT
TRBD1	few	TRBV25-1	TRBJ1-4	CASSLDRDEKLFF	TGTGCCAGCTCCTTGGACAGGGATGAAAAACTGTTTTTT
TRBD2	many	TRBV7-2	TRBJ2-3	CASSLAIGGAGRDTQYF	TGTGCCAGCAGCTTAGCCATTGGAGGGGCCGGGAGGGATACGCAGTATTTT
-	-	TRBV27	TRBJ1-1	CASYSMEGVNTEAFF	TGTGCCAGCTACTCGATGGAGGGGGTGAACACTGAAGCTTTCTTT
-	-	TRBV28	TRBJ2-1	CASSFGRDGYNEQFF	TGTGCCAGCAGTTTCGGTCGAGACGGGTACAATGAGCAGTTCTTC
-	-	TRBV29-1	TRBJ2-1	CSTDTVGYNEQFF	TGCAGCACCGATACGGTAGGATACAATGAGCAGTTCTTC
-	-	TRBV5-1	TRBJ1-1	CASSLDALNMNTEAFF	TGCGCCAGCAGCTTGGATGCGCTAAACATGAACACTGAAGCTTTCTTT
TRBD2	few	TRBV20-1	TRBJ2-7	CSAQRLAGVYEQYF	TGCAGTGCGCAAAGACTAGCGGGAGTGTACGAGCAGTACTTC
TRBD1	-	TRBV27	TRBJ2-1	CASSFDRVIGNEQFF	TGTGCCAGCAGTTTTGACAGGGTTATTGGCAATGAGCAGTTCTTC
TRBD2	-	TRBV11-1	TRBJ2-7	CASSSGLAAYNEQYF	TGTGCCAGCAGTTCGGGACTAGCGGCCTACAATGAGCAGTACTTC
-	-	TRBV7-2	TRBJ1-1	CASSSSTLSWAFF	TGTGCCAGCAGCTCCTCGACCCTGAGTTGGGCTTTCTTT
TRBD1	-	TRBV5-5	TRBJ2-5	CASSSDRGSRETQYF	TGTGCCAGCAGCTCCGACAGGGGTTCTAGAGAGACCCAGTACTTC
-	-	TRBV7-2	TRBJ1-2	CASSFGTRYGYTF	TGTGCCAGCAGCTTCGGGACAAGATATGGCTACACCTTC
-	few	TRBV7-9	TRBJ2-3	CASSLVGDADTQYF	TGTGCCAGCAGCTTAGTAGGGGATGCAGATACGCAGTATTTT
TRBD2	-	TRBV10-2	TRBJ2-5	CASTRTSGAQETQYF	TGCGCCAGCACCAGGACTAGCGGGGCTCAAGAGACCCAGTACTTC
-	-	TRBV6-5	TRBJ1-1	CASSYEGGPVNTEAFF	TGTGCCAGCAGTTACGAGGGGGGCCCAGTGAACACTGAAGCTTTCTTT
-	-	TRBV20-1	TRBJ1-1	CSARSTGRNTEAFF	TGCAGTGCTAGATCTACAGGGAGGAACACTGAAGCTTTCTTT
-	-	TRBV9	TRBJ2-5	CASSSQGRLQETQYF	TGTGCCAGCAGCTCACAGGGACGACTCCAAGAGACCCAGTACTTC
TRBD2	few	TRBV20-1	TRBJ2-3	CSARGIGTSGSTDTQYF	TGCAGTGCTAGAGGAATCGGGACTAGCGGTAGCACAGATACGCAGTATTTT
TRBD1	few	TRBV4-2	TRBJ1-2	CASSPGQGARGGYTF	TGTGCCAGCAGCCCGGGACAGGGGGCACGGGGTGGCTACACCTTC
-	-	TRBV6-2/TRBV6-3	TRBJ1-1	CATSRAPASETFF	TGTGCCACTTCCCGGGCCCCAGCCTCGGAGACTTTCTTT
-	few	TRBV4-3	TRBJ2-7	CASSQRLYPRISYEQYF	TGCGCCAGCAGCCAACGTCTATATCCGCGGATCTCCTACGAGCAGTACTTC
-	few	TRBV6-6	TRBJ2-7	CASGLASYNEQYF	TGTGCCAGCGGGCTAGCATCCTACAATGAGCAGTACTTC
TRBD2	-	TRBV7-9	TRBJ2-1	CASSRERGLGDEQFF	TGTGCCAGCAGCAGGGAGCGGGGACTAGGAGATGAGCAGTTCTTC